These 3 T cell receptor beta chains share one sample of origin, sequenced in a study of cytomegalovirus exposure and HLA in healthy donors. PCR amplification relied on 60 Vbeta primers (plus 13 Jbeta primers). Profiled with immunoSEQ multiplex PCR; TCRdb holds only in-frame clones, not every one. The sample has about 93,000 clones, roughly 63% seen once; the top ten hold about 5.4%. Sequencing was carried out using PBMCs. These receptors all stem from a boy younger than 18 in good health and CMV-seropositive.

CDR3 in amino acids: CASSNKSYEQYF. For the CDR3, the DNA is TGTGCCAGCAGCAACAAATCCTACGAGCAGTACTTC. The chain carries TRBV21-1 and TRBJ2-7; TRBD1, the table's D call, lacks a check against the DNA. TRBV21-1 is labeled a pseudogene. This CDR3 spans 12 amino acids.

The chain couples TRBV30 to TRBJ2-5, with 15 bases that match TRBD2. Germline loops: CDR1 GTSNPN, CDR2 SVGIG (reference sequence). Trimming at V came to 0 bases and at J to 5 bases, leaving 10 bases not matched to a gene. The length of the CDR3 is 18 residues. The CDR3 nucleotides read TGTGCCTGGAGTGTTGGACTAGCGGGAGGGCCGGGTTTGGAGACCCAGTACTTC. Protein: CAWSVGLAGGPGLETQYF.

The chain uses TRBV5-1 and TRBJ2-7, with a weak D call TRBD2 (5 bases). V dropped 3 bases and J dropped 7 bases, with 20 bases sitting between them. The CDR3 sequence is 15 residues long. CDR1 is SGHRS and CDR2 is YFSETQ in the germline V gene. In DNA, the CDR3 is TGCGCCAGCAGCTACTCAGGCACCCGGGATGAAGAGCAGTACTTC. Amino acids: CASSYSGTRDEEQYF.